What follows are 24 T cell receptor beta chains derived from one specimen sequenced in a study of shared clonotypes between healthy human individuals (dated by TCRdb to about 2020). Library generation was performed with the immunoSEQ multiplex PCR assay. The source is immuneACCESS, and TCRdb retained only in-frame sequences with V and J called. Part of the clones is not carried over; for the studies checked, unresolved V genes explain less than half of this, and the remainder is unexplained. The sample records hundreds of thousands of clones, roughly 83% of which are singletons. Under 15% of the sample rests with the top ten. Sequenced material: PBMCs. All receptors come from a woman between 40 and 55 years old in good health. Some clones in this sample may be carry-over from other donors' samples.

This clone appeared a few times. The V and J genes are TRBV2 and TRBJ2-7; perhaps TRBD1 as D (6 bases). V shed 2 bases and J shed 6 bases, with 20 bases lying between them. The CDR3 has 16 amino acids. CDR1 and CDR2 from the germline V gene are SNHLY and FYNNEI. The chain's CDR3 is CASSEKGWGQTGEQYF. CDR3 nucleotide sequence: TGTGCCAGCAGTGAAAAGGGTTGGGGACAAACGGGCGAGCAGTACTTC.

The CDR3 DNA sequence: TGTGCCAGCAGGGTACAACCACTAAACTATGGCTACACCTTC. It encodes CASRVQPLNYGYTF. V gene TRBV6-1 combines with J gene TRBJ1-2; D ambiguous. CDR1 and CDR2 from the germline V gene are MNHNS and SASEGT. The CDR3 is 14 amino acids. V was shortened by 6 bases and J by 2 bases, with 13 bases between the two germline ends.

The chain combines TRBV5-1 with TRBJ2-2, with 10 bases matching TRBD2. The CDR3 length is 15 residues. Germline V gene lookup returns CDR1 SGHRS and CDR2 YFSETQ. J was trimmed by 5 bases and V by 2 bases; bases with no gene match: 3. CDR3 bases: TGCGCCAGCAGCTTACTAGCGGGATCGACCGGGGAGCTGTTTTTT. As protein: CASSLLAGSTGELFF.

Of note for this clone: This same CDR3 is encoded by further DNA sequences in the sample. The genes are TRBV19 and TRBJ2-7; 8 bases map to TRBD1. Germline V gene data show CDR1 as LNHDA and CDR2 as SQIVND (reference sequence). This CDR3 is built from 14 residues. The ends lost 6 bases at V and 0 bases at J; junction bases unmatched: 4. DNA for the CDR3: TGTGCCAGTAGCCGGGACAGGAGCTCCTACGAGCAGTACTTC. Translation: CASSRDRSSYEQYF.

CDR3 nucleotide sequence: TGTGCCAGCAGCTTAGAAGGCCGCGAGCAGTTCTTC. This gives the protein CASSLEGREQFF. V is TRBV7-9 and J is TRBJ2-1, with D hard to call. The CDR3 has 12 residues. Trimming shortened V by 1 base and J by 10 bases, and 8 bases separated the two germline ends. CDR1 SEHNR and CDR2 FQNEAQ come from the germline V gene (reference sequence).

This rearrangement joins TRBV2 to TRBJ2-2, with TRBD1 matching 10 bases. Trimming at V came to 7 bases and at J to 4 bases, leaving 9 bases not matched to a gene. Germline CDR1 reads SNHLY; CDR2 reads FYNNEI. The CDR3 runs 16 residues. The CDR3 sequence is CASNPDRGRITGELFF. The CDR3 DNA reads TGTGCCAGCAACCCCGACAGGGGGCGTATCACCGGGGAGCTGTTTTTT.

J is TRBJ1-3 and V is TRBV5-4; D perhaps matches TRBD1 (5 bases). Trimming removed 1 base at V and 2 bases at J, with 13 bases between. Per germline, CDR1 SGHNT and CDR2 YYREEE (reference sequence). The CDR3 totals 16 residues. The CDR3 spells CASSLYSAGAGNTIYF. CDR3 DNA sequence: TGTGCCAGCAGCTTGTATTCGGCGGGGGCTGGAAACACCATATATTTT.

The chain uses TRBV4-1 and TRBJ2-3, with unresolved D. The CDR3 is 13 residues long. The germline gives CDR1 MGHRA, CDR2 YSYEKL. Trimming left V 4 bases short and J 0 bases short, with 5 bases between. CDR3 DNA sequence: TGCGCCAGCAGCCTTCCTAGCACAGATACGCAGTATTTT. The encoded protein is CASSLPSTDTQYF.

This chain connects TRBV7-6 to TRBJ2-7; no reliable D call. Germline CDR1 and CDR2: SGHVS and FNYEAQ. The CDR3 has 13 residues. V was trimmed by 0 bases and J by 3 bases, leaving 6 bases between them. CDR3 protein: CASSLAQSYEQYF. DNA of the CDR3: TGTGCCAGCAGCTTAGCCCAAAGCTACGAGCAGTACTTC.

To note about this clone: One end of the junction does not line up with germline, which may come from a read error. The J gene is TRBJ2-7, the V gene TRBV9; 9 bases match TRBD1. Germline V lookup: CDR1 SGDLS, CDR2 YYNGEE. The CDR3 runs to 11 residues. The CDR3 region is CASSHGTGRYF. The CDR3 DNA is TGTGCCAGCAGCCACGGGACAGGGAGGTATTTC.

The V gene is TRBV19, the J gene TRBJ2-1; 10 bases align to TRBD2. Germline-derived CDR1 and CDR2 are LNHDA and SQIVND (reference sequence). J lost 4 bases, V lost 0 bases, and 9 bases had no gene match. This CDR3 has 18 residues. CDR3 in amino acids: CASSIDGIAGGTYNEQFF. For the CDR3, the DNA is TGTGCCAGTAGTATAGATGGAATAGCGGGAGGCACATACAATGAGCAGTTCTTC.

The rearrangement links TRBV6-1 to TRBJ2-7, with 7 nucleotides matching TRBD2. This CDR3 has 12 residues. V gave up 7 bases and J gave up 3 bases; unmatched junction bases: 3. From germline, CDR1 is MNHNS and CDR2 SASEGT. The CDR3, as DNA: TGTGCCAGCACCTGGGGGGGCTACGAGCAGTACTTC. This gives the protein CASTWGGYEQYF.

V usage is TRBV29-1 and J usage is TRBJ2-5; 7 bases line up with TRBD1. From germline, CDR1 is SQVTM and CDR2 ANQGSEA. The CDR3 contains 14 residues. V lost 6 bases and J lost 4; bases outside the gene matches: 11. CDR3 sequence (DNA): TGCAGCGTCGTCCCCAGGGGGTTGTTAGAGACCCAGTACTTC. Translating it yields CSVVPRGLLETQYF.

This clone was observed a few times. The chain recombines TRBV19 with TRBJ1-5, with 7 bases fitting TRBD1. Per germline, CDR1 LNHDA and CDR2 SQIVND (reference sequence). After removal of 6 bases from V and 5 bases from J, the junction contained 10 bases not matched to a gene. This CDR3 spans 15 amino acids. CDR3 bases: TGTGCCAGTAGCCCGACAGGGCAGAGGGATCAGCCCCAGCATTTT. Protein product: CASSPTGQRDQPQHF. The variable domain in full, completed from reference TRBV19 and TRBJ1-5, reads DGGITQSPKYLFRKEGQNVTLSCEQNLNHDAMYWYRQDPGQGLRLIYYSQIVNDFQKGDIAEGYSVSREKKESFPLTVTSAQKNPTAFYLCASSPTGQRDQPQHFGDGTRLSIL.

The rearrangement links TRBV10-2 to TRBJ2-3, with D possibly matching TRBD2 (6 bases). From germline, CDR1 is WSHSY and CDR2 SAAADI. Trimming pared 4 bases from V and 1 base from J, leaving 12 bases between. The CDR3 has 15 residues. CDR3: CASSGDFLGTDTQYF. The CDR3 DNA is TGCGCCAGCAGTGGGGACTTTTTGGGCACAGATACGCAGTATTTT.

This sequence joins TRBV11-2 and TRBJ1-4; TRBD1 aligns across 9 bases. Germline trimming cut 5 bases from V and 7 bases from J; bases unmatched to any gene: 8. The germline V gene has CDR1 SGHAT and CDR2 FQNNGV. The CDR3 has 15 amino acids. The CDR3 region is CASSRQGVWVEKLFF. In DNA form, the CDR3 reads TGTGCCAGCAGCCGACAGGGGGTCTGGGTTGAAAAACTGTTTTTT.

V gene TRBV2 combines with J gene TRBJ2-3; no clear D. V was pared by 7 bases and J by 6 bases, with 11 bases between. Looked up from germline, CDR1 is SNHLY and CDR2 is FYNNEI. This CDR3 comprises 12 residues. The CDR3 protein is CASTWFADTQYF. The CDR3, as DNA: TGTGCCAGCACATGGTTCGCGGATACGCAGTATTTT.

The chain links TRBV4-1 to TRBJ2-6; 8 nucleotides match TRBD2. V was clipped by 2 bases and J by 4 bases; unmatched bases: 7. Germline CDR1 reads MGHRA; CDR2 reads YSYEKL. The length of the CDR3 is 17 residues. CDR3 bases: TGCGCCAGCAGCCAATCCGGGAGGGCCGGCGGGGCCAACGTCCTGACTTTC. It is translated as CASSQSGRAGGANVLTF.

The CDR3 coding sequence is TGTGCCAGCAGCCCCCAGTCAGGGCGTAATTCCTACGAGCAGTACTTC. It codes for CASSPQSGRNSYEQYF. The V gene is TRBV11-2, the J gene TRBJ2-7, with D maybe TRBD1 (5 bases). Germline values: CDR1 SGHAT, CDR2 FQNNGV. CDR3 size: 16 residues. The V end was cut by 5 bases, the J end by 1 base, with 18 bases between. The full variable domain, completed using reference TRBV11-2 and TRBJ2-7, is EAGVAQSPRYKIIEKRQSVAFWCNPISGHATLYWYQQILGQGPKLLIQFQNNGVVDDSQLPKDRFSAERLKGVDSTLKIQPAKLEDSAVYLCASSPQSGRNSYEQYFGPGTRLTVT.

Points on this clone: This sample includes further DNA sequences coding for the same CDR3. This chain links TRBV5-1 with TRBJ2-2, with D possibly called TRBD1 or TRBD2 (6 bases each). The CDR3 is 14 residues long. V shed 4 bases and J shed 5 bases, with 12 bases lying between them. Germline lookup yields CDR1 SGHRS and CDR2 YFSETQ. CDR3 sequence (DNA): TGCGCCAGCAGCCTCCTAGGGGGGACCGGGGAGCTGTTTTTT. The encoded protein is CASSLLGGTGELFF.

A few counts support this clone. The CDR3, as DNA: TGTGCCAGCACCCCCATAGCGGGAGTTAGGGCAGATACGCAGTATTTT. Translated: CASTPIAGVRADTQYF. This chain uses TRBV7-2 with TRBJ2-3; the match to TRBD2 covers 9 bases. The CDR3 spans 16 residues. In germline, CDR1 is SGHTA, CDR2 FQGNSA. V was clipped by 7 bases and J by 4 bases; unmatched bases: 12.

The gene calls are TRBV28 and TRBJ2-7; D is perhaps TRBD2 (6 bases). Trimming removed 2 bases from V and 2 bases from J, with 10 bases in between. This CDR3 spans 14 amino acids. Germline CDR1 is MDHEN and CDR2 is SYDVKM. The CDR3 loop reads CASSLAGLTYEQYF. CDR3 nucleotide sequence: TGTGCCAGCAGTTTAGCGGGACTCACCTACGAGCAGTACTTC.

This rearrangement joins TRBV11-3 to TRBJ1-1, with D possibly TRBD1 on 6 matching bases. Germline CDR1 reads SGHNT; CDR2 reads YENEEA. V gave up 2 bases and J gave up 7 bases, with 14 bases separating them. CDR3 length: 14 amino acids. The CDR3 bases are TGTGCCAGCAGCTTACGGACAGTCGGCGGTGAAGCTTTCTTT. Translated, it gives CASSLRTVGGEAFF.

In its sample, this clone was seen once. The chain links TRBV10-3 to TRBJ2-7, with 10 bases fitting TRBD2. With V trimmed by 10 bases and J by 0 bases, 6 bases remained unmatched. Germline loops: CDR1 ENHRY, CDR2 SYGVKD. The CDR3 loop spans 14 amino acids. The CDR3 is CATLAGGTSYEQYF. The CDR3 nucleotides are TGTGCCACTTTAGCGGGAGGAACCTCCTACGAGCAGTACTTC.